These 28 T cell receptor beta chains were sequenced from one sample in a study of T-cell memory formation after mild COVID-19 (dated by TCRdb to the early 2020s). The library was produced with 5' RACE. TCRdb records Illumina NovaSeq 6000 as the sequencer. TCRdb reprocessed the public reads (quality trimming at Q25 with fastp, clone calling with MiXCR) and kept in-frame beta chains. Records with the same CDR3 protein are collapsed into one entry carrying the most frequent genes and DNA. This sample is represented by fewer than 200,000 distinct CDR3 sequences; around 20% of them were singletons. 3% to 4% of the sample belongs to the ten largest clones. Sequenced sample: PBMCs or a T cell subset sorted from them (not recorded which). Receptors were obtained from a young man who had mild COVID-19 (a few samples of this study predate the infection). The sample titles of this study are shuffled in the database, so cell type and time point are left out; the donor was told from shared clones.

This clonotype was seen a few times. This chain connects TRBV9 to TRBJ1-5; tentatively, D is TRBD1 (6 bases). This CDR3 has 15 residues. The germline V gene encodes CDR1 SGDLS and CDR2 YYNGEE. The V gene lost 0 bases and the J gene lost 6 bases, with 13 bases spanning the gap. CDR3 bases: TGTGCCAGCAGCGTAGACCCCAGGGGCGGTCAGCCCCAGCATTTT. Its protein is CASSVDPRGGQPQHF. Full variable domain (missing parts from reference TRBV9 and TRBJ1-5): DSGVTQTPKHLITATGQRVTLRCSPRSGDLSVYWYQQSLDQGLQFLIQYYNGEERAKGNILERFSAQQFPDLHSELNLSSLELGDSALYFCASSVDPRGGQPQHFGDGTRLSIL.

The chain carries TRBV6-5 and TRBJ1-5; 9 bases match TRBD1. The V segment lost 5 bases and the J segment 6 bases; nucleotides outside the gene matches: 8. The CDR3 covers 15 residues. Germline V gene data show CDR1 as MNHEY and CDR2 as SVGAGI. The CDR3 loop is CASSPGTGRGQPQHF. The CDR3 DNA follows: TGTGCCAGCAGTCCCGGGACAGGGAGAGGTCAGCCCCAGCATTTT.

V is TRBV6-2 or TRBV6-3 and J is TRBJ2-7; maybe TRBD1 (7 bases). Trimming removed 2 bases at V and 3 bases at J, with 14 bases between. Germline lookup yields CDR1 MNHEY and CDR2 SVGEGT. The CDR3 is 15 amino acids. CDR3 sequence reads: CASSYGRRDSYEQYV. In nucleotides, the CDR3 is TGTGCCAGCAGTTACGGTAGGCGGGACAGCTACGAGCAGTACGTC.

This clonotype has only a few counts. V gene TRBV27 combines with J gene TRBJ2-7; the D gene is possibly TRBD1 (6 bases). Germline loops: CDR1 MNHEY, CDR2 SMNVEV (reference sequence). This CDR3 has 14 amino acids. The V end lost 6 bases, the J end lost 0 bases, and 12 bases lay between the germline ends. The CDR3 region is CASRHLDSSYEQYF. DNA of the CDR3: TGTGCCAGCAGGCACCTGGACAGCTCCTACGAGCAGTACTTC.

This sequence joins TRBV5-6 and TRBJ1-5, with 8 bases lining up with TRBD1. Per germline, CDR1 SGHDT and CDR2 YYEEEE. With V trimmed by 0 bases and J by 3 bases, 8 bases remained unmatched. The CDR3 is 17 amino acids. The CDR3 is CASSLGIRGRYNQPQHF. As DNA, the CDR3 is TGTGCCAGCAGCTTGGGGATCAGGGGGCGGTACAATCAGCCCCAGCATTTT.

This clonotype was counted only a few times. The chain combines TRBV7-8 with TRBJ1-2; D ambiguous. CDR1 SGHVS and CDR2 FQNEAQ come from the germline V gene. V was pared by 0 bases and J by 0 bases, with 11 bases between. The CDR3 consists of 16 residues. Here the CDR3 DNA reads TGTGCCAGCAGCTTAGCCCGGGAGCCGGCTAACTATGGCTACACCTTC. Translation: CASSLAREPANYGYTF.

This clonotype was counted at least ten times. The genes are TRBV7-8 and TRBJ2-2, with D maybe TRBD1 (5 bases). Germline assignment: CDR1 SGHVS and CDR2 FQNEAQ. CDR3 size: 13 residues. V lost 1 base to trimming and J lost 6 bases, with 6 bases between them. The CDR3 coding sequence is TGTGCCAGCAGCTTAGTGGGGCCCGGGGAGCTGTTTTTT. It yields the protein CASSLVGPGELFF.

CDR3 residues: CASSSDRGRGYGYTF. CDR3 DNA: TGTGCCAGCAGCTCAGACAGGGGGCGCGGCTATGGCTACACCTTC. The chain has TRBV4-2 and TRBJ1-2; 10 nucleotides agree with TRBD1. CDR3 length: 15 residues. The germline gives CDR1 LGHNA, CDR2 YNFKEQ. The V segment lost 5 bases and the J segment 4 bases; nucleotides outside the gene matches: 7.

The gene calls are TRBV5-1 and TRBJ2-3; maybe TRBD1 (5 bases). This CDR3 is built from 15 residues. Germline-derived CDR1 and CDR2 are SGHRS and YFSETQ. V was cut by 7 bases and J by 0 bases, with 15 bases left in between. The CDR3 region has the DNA TGCGCCAGCTCCATCGACAGTTCTAGCACAGATACGCAGTATTTT. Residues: CASSIDSSSTDTQYF. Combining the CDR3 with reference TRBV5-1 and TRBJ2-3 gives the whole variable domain KAGVTQTPRYLIKTRGQQVTLSCSPISGHRSVSWYQQTPGQGLQFLFEYFSETQRNKGNFPGRFSGRQFSNSRSEMNVSTLELGDSALYLCASSIDSSSTDTQYFGPGTRLTVL.

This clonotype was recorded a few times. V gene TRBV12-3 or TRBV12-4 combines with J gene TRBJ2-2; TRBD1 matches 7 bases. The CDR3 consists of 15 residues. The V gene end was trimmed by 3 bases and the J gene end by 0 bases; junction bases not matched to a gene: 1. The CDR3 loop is CASSFQGANTGELFF. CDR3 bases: TGTGCCAGCAGTTTCCAGGGGGCGAACACCGGGGAGCTGTTTTTT.

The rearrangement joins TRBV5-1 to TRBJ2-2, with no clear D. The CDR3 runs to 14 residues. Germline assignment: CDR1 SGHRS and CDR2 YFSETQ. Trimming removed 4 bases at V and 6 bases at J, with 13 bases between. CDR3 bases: TGCGCCAGCAGCCTATACGGAGACCCCGGGGAGCTGTTTTTT. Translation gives CASSLYGDPGELFF.

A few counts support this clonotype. The CDR3 is CASSSRGGSTGELFF. The CDR3 bases are TGTGCCAGCAGCTCAAGGGGGGGCAGTACCGGGGAGCTGTTTTTT. This chain links TRBV11-3 with TRBJ2-2, with a weak D call TRBD2 (7 bases). CDR1 and CDR2 (germline): SGHNT, YENEEA. V lost 4 bases and J lost 5, with 14 bases in between. The CDR3 is 15 amino acids.

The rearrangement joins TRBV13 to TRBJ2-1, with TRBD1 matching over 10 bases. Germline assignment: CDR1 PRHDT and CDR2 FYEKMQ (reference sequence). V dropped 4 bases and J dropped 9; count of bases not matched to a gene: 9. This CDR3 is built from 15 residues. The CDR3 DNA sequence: TGTGCCAGCAGCTCCCCCCAAGGACAGGGGGGTGAGCAGTTCTTC. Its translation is CASSSPQGQGGEQFF.

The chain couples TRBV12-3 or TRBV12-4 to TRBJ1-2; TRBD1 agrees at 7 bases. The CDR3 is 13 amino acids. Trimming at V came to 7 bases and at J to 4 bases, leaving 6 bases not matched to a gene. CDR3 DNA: TGTGCCAGCACACCGGGACAGCTCTATGGCTACACCTTC. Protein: CASTPGQLYGYTF.

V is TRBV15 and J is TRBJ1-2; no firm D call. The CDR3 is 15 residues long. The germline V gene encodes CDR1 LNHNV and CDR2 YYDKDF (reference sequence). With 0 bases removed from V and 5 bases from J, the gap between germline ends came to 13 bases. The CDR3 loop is CATSRDRAEGYGYTF. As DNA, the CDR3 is TGTGCCACCAGCAGAGATCGGGCAGAAGGGTATGGCTACACCTTC. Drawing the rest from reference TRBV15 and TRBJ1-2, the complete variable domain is DAMVIQNPRYQVTQFGKPVTLSCSQTLNHNVMYWYQQKSSQAPKLLFHYYDKDFNNEADTPDNFQSRRPNTSFCFLDIRSPGLGDTAMYLCATSRDRAEGYGYTFGSGTRLTVV.

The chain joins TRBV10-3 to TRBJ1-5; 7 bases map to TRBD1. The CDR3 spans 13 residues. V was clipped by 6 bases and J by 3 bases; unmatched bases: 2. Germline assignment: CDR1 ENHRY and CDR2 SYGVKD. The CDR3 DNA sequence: TGTGCCATCAGACAGGGGATCAATCAGCCCCAGCATTTT. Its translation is CAIRQGINQPQHF.

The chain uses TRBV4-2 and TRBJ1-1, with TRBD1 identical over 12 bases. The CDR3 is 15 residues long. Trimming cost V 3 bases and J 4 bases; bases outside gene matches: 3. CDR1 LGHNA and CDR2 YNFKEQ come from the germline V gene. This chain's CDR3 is CASSQGTGGRTEAFF. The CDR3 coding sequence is TGTGCCAGCAGCCAGGGGACAGGGGGCCGCACTGAAGCTTTCTTT.

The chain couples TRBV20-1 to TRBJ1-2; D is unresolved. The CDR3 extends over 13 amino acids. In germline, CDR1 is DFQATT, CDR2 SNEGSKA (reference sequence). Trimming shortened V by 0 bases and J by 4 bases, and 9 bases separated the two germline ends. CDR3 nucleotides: TGCAGTGCTAGAGATGCCGCGATCTATGGCTACACCTTC. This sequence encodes CSARDAAIYGYTF.

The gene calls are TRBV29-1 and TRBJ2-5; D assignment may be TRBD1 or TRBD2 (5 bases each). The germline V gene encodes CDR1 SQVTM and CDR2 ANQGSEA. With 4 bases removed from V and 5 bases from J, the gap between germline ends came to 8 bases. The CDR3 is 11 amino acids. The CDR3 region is CSVGEGETQYF. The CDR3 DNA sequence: TGCAGCGTTGGAGAGGGGGAGACCCAGTACTTC.

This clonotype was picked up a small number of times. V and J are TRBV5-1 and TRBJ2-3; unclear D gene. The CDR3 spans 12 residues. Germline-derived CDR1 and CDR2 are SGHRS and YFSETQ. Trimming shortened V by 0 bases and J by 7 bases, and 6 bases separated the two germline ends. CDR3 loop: CASSLAPYTQYF. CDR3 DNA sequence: TGCGCCAGCAGCTTGGCCCCATATACGCAGTATTTT. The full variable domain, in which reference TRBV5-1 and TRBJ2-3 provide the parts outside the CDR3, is KAGVTQTPRYLIKTRGQQVTLSCSPISGHRSVSWYQQTPGQGLQFLFEYFSETQRNKGNFPGRFSGRQFSNSRSEMNVSTLELGDSALYLCASSLAPYTQYFGPGTRLTVL.

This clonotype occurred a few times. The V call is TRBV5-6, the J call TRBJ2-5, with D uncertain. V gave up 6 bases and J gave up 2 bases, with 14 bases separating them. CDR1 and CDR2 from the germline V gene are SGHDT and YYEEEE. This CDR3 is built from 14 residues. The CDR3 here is CASTSRSYQETQYF. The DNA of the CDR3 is TGTGCCAGCACCTCTCGGTCCTATCAAGAGACCCAGTACTTC.

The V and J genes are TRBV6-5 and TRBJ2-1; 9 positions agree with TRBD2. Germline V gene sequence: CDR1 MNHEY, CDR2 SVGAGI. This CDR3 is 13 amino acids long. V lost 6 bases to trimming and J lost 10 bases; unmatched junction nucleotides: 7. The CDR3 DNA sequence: TGTGCCAGCAGAGGCGGGGGGGCAGAGGAGCAGTTCTTC. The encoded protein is CASRGGGAEEQFF.

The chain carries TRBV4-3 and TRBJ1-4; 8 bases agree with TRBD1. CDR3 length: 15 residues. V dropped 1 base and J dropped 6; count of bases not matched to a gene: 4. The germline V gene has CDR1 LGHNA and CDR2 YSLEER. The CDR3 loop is CASSQGQGRDEKLFF. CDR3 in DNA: TGCGCCAGCAGCCAAGGACAGGGGAGGGATGAAAAACTGTTTTTT.

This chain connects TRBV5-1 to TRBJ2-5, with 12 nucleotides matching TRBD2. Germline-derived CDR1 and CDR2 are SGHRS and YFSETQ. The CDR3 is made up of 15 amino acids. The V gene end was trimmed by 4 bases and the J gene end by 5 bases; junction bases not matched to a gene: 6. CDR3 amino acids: CASSIASGGAETQYF. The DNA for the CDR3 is TGCGCCAGCAGCATCGCTAGCGGGGGGGCGGAGACCCAGTACTTC.

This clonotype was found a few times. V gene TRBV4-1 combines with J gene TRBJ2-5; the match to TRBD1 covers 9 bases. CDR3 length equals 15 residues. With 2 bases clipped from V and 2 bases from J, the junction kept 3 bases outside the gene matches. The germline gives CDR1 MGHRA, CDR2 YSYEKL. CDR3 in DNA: TGCGCCAGCAGCCAAACAGGGGGCCGGCAAGAGACCCAGTACTTC. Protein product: CASSQTGGRQETQYF.

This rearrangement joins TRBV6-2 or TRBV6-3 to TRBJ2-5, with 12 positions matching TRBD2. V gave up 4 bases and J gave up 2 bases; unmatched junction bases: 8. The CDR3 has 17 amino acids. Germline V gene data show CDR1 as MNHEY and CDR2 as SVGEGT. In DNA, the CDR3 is TGTGCCAGCAGTTTACGGACTAGCGGGGTCCTACAAGAGACCCAGTACTTC. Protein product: CASSLRTSGVLQETQYF.

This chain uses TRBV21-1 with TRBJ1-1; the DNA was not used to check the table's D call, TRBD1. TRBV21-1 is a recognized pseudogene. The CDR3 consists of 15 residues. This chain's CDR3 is CASPRRDRGTVQAFF. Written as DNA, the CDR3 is TGTGCCAGCCCCCGAAGGGACAGGGGAACCGTACAAGCTTTCTTT.

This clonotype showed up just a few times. The CDR3 spells CASSQGGTEAFF. The CDR3 region has the DNA TGTGCCAGCAGCCAAGGGGGCACTGAAGCTTTCTTT. The chain joins TRBV14 to TRBJ1-1; D gene uncertain. Trimming took off 1 base at V and 4 bases at J, with 4 bases between the two ends. This CDR3 region has 12 residues. The germline V gene has CDR1 SGHDN and CDR2 FVKESK.